The rows below give T cell receptor beta chains drawn from one sample of a study of blood T cell repertoires in COVID-19. Libraries were prepared by immunoSEQ multiplex PCR; TCRdb keeps only in-frame clonotypes and omits some of them. The sample contains about 190,000 clones, about nine tenths of which appear only once. Material for sequencing was peripheral blood. The source is a man between 18 and 29 years old with active or convalescent COVID-19. CDR3s include the opening cysteine and the closing phenylalanine or tryptophan. Fields, in order: CDR3 length, V gene, J gene, clone size, D gene, CDR3 protein, CDR3 DNA. The D gene is left open where the match is weak. A clone size is listed for some rows: how often the clone was seen (once, few, many), or a class if it is expanded.

len: 11; v_gene: TRBV11-2; j_gene: TRBJ2-7; abundance: -; d_gene: -; CDR3aa: CASSLDLEQYF; CDR3nt: TGTGCCAGCAGCTTAGATCTCGAGCAGTACTTC
len: 19; v_gene: TRBV7-2; j_gene: TRBJ2-3; abundance: -; d_gene: TRBD2; CDR3aa: CASTSRTSGHFPFADTQYF; CDR3nt: TGTGCCAGCACCTCCAGGACTAGCGGCCACTTCCCCTTCGCAGATACGCAGTATTTT
len: 13; v_gene: TRBV14; j_gene: TRBJ2-7; abundance: -; d_gene: -; CDR3aa: CASSQGRRYEQYF; CDR3nt: TGTGCCAGCAGCCAAGGACGGAGATACGAGCAGTACTTC
len: 15; v_gene: TRBV6-5; j_gene: TRBJ2-5; abundance: -; d_gene: TRBD2; CDR3aa: CASRRSGRSLETQYF; CDR3nt: TGTGCCAGCAGAAGGAGCGGGAGAAGTTTAGAGACCCAGTACTTC
len: 14; v_gene: TRBV7-9; j_gene: TRBJ2-7; abundance: -; d_gene: -; CDR3aa: CASSLLGATYEQYF; CDR3nt: TGTGCCAGCAGCTTACTGGGAGCAACCTACGAGCAGTACTTC
len: 14; v_gene: TRBV5-4; j_gene: TRBJ1-2; abundance: -; d_gene: -; CDR3aa: CASSLGGRNYGYTF; CDR3nt: TGTGCCAGCAGCTTGGGGGGCCGGAACTATGGCTACACCTTC
len: 16; v_gene: TRBV4-3; j_gene: TRBJ1-4; abundance: -; d_gene: -; CDR3aa: CASSPRQGGTNEKLFF; CDR3nt: TGCGCCAGCAGCCCGCGGCAGGGTGGCACTAATGAAAAACTGTTTTTT
len: 17; v_gene: TRBV4-3; j_gene: TRBJ1-2; abundance: -; d_gene: -; CDR3aa: CASSQEPVGGGSYGYTF; CDR3nt: TGCGCCAGCAGCCAAGAGCCTGTCGGGGGAGGATCCTATGGCTACACCTTC
len: 15; v_gene: TRBV14; j_gene: TRBJ1-4; abundance: -; d_gene: -; CDR3aa: CASSQILSTNEKLFF; CDR3nt: TGTGCCAGCAGCCAGATACTTTCAACTAATGAAAAACTGTTTTTT
len: 12; v_gene: TRBV11-3; j_gene: TRBJ1-1; abundance: -; d_gene: TRBD1; CDR3aa: CASSTGGTEAFF; CDR3nt: TGTGCCAGCAGCACAGGGGGGACTGAAGCTTTCTTT
len: 15; v_gene: TRBV18; j_gene: TRBJ1-2; abundance: -; d_gene: -; CDR3aa: CASSQRGGLNYGYTF; CDR3nt: TGTGCCAGCTCACAACGGGGGGGACTAAACTATGGCTACACCTTC
len: 15; v_gene: TRBV2; j_gene: TRBJ1-6; abundance: -; d_gene: TRBD1; CDR3aa: CASSEEGGQGSPLHF; CDR3nt: TGTGCCAGCAGTGAAGAAGGGGGACAGGGCTCACCCCTCCACTTT
len: 15; v_gene: TRBV5-6; j_gene: TRBJ2-2; abundance: -; d_gene: -; CDR3aa: CASSLTGHLPGELFF; CDR3nt: TGTGCCAGCAGCCTGACGGGACACCTCCCCGGGGAGCTGTTTTTT
len: 13; v_gene: TRBV7-9; j_gene: TRBJ2-7; abundance: once; d_gene: TRBD1; CDR3aa: CASARDSDNEQYF; CDR3nt: TGTGCCAGCGCCCGGGACAGTGACAACGAGCAGTACTTC
len: 16; v_gene: TRBV4-1; j_gene: TRBJ2-1; abundance: -; d_gene: -; CDR3aa: CASSQQGRNTYNEQFF; CDR3nt: TGCGCCAGCAGCCAACAGGGCCGTAATACCTACAATGAGCAGTTCTTC
len: 15; v_gene: TRBV5-6; j_gene: TRBJ2-5; abundance: once; d_gene: TRBD1; CDR3aa: CASSPDRGIEETQYF; CDR3nt: TGTGCCAGCAGCCCCGACAGGGGGATTGAGGAGACCCAGTACTTC
len: 20; v_gene: TRBV30; j_gene: TRBJ2-6; abundance: -; d_gene: -; CDR3aa: CAWSGLPLRDTMSGANVLTF; CDR3nt: TGTGCCTGGAGTGGTCTTCCCCTCCGGGACACAATGTCTGGGGCCAACGTCCTGACTTTC
len: 15; v_gene: TRBV7-2; j_gene: TRBJ2-2; abundance: few; d_gene: -; CDR3aa: CASSSGLGNTGELFF; CDR3nt: TGTGCCAGCAGCTCGGGACTGGGAAACACCGGGGAGCTGTTTTTT
len: 16; v_gene: TRBV10-2; j_gene: TRBJ2-7; abundance: -; d_gene: TRBD2; CDR3aa: CASSDPGLAGVHEQYF; CDR3nt: TGCGCCAGCAGTGACCCGGGACTAGCGGGAGTTCACGAGCAGTACTTC
len: 14; v_gene: TRBV6-6; j_gene: TRBJ1-1; abundance: -; d_gene: -; CDR3aa: CASSPREINTEAFF; CDR3nt: TGTGCCAGCAGCCCCAGGGAAATAAACACTGAAGCTTTCTTT
len: 15; v_gene: TRBV7-2; j_gene: TRBJ2-1; abundance: -; d_gene: TRBD2; CDR3aa: CASSNLAGGPSEQFF; CDR3nt: TGTGCCAGCAGCAACCTAGCGGGGGGGCCGAGTGAGCAGTTCTTC
len: 13; v_gene: TRBV27; j_gene: TRBJ1-5; abundance: -; d_gene: -; CDR3aa: CASSPGPPQPQHF; CDR3nt: TGTGCCAGCAGCCCAGGGCCTCCTCAGCCCCAGCATTTT
len: 15; v_gene: TRBV6-5; j_gene: TRBJ2-1; abundance: -; d_gene: -; CDR3aa: CASSYSGQGSREQFF; CDR3nt: TGTGCCAGCAGTTACTCGGGGCAGGGGTCTCGGGAGCAGTTCTTC
len: 16; v_gene: TRBV5-1; j_gene: TRBJ2-3; abundance: once; d_gene: -; CDR3aa: CASSRTSVGGTDTQYF; CDR3nt: TGCGCCAGCAGTCGGACATCGGTAGGGGGCACAGATACGCAGTATTTT
len: 13; v_gene: TRBV7-2; j_gene: TRBJ1-5; abundance: -; d_gene: -; CDR3aa: CASSLDTGRAQHF; CDR3nt: TGTGCCAGCAGCTTAGATACCGGGCGGGCCCAGCATTTT
len: 12; v_gene: TRBV30; j_gene: TRBJ2-7; abundance: -; d_gene: -; CDR3aa: CASRTTDYEQYF; CDR3nt: TGTGCCTCGCGGACTACCGACTACGAGCAGTACTTC
len: 15; v_gene: TRBV19; j_gene: TRBJ2-7; abundance: few; d_gene: -; CDR3aa: CATTSGVSSASEQYF; CDR3nt: TGTGCCACCACAAGCGGTGTGTCTAGTGCGTCCGAGCAGTACTTC
len: 16; v_gene: TRBV5-4; j_gene: TRBJ2-3; abundance: -; d_gene: TRBD2; CDR3aa: CASSLEGLAGGDTQYF; CDR3nt: TGTGCCAGCAGCTTGGAGGGACTAGCGGGAGGGGATACGCAGTATTTT
len: 14; v_gene: TRBV11-2; j_gene: TRBJ1-1; abundance: -; d_gene: TRBD1; CDR3aa: CASSLDRSATEAFF; CDR3nt: TGTGCCAGCAGCTTGGACAGGTCGGCCACTGAAGCTTTCTTT
len: 13; v_gene: TRBV29-1; j_gene: TRBJ2-1; abundance: -; d_gene: TRBD2; CDR3aa: CSVEGLILDEQFF; CDR3nt: TGCAGCGTTGAGGGACTAATTCTTGATGAGCAGTTCTTC
len: 15; v_gene: TRBV5-1; j_gene: TRBJ2-5; abundance: -; d_gene: TRBD1; CDR3aa: CASSRTGTGDETQYF; CDR3nt: TGCGCCAGCAGCCGAACCGGGACAGGGGACGAGACCCAGTACTTC
len: 15; v_gene: TRBV6-5; j_gene: TRBJ1-1; abundance: -; d_gene: -; CDR3aa: CASSSEEGRNTEAFF; CDR3nt: TGTGCCAGCAGTTCAGAGGAGGGGAGAAACACTGAAGCTTTCTTT
len: 16; v_gene: TRBV30; j_gene: TRBJ2-3; abundance: -; d_gene: TRBD2; CDR3aa: CAWSNSLAEPTDTQYF; CDR3nt: TGTGCCTGGAGTAATTCCCTAGCGGAGCCAACAGATACGCAGTATTTT
len: 15; v_gene: TRBV24-1; j_gene: TRBJ2-2; abundance: -; d_gene: TRBD1; CDR3aa: CATSGRQGNTGELFF; CDR3nt: TGTGCCACCAGTGGCCGACAGGGGAACACCGGGGAGCTGTTTTTT
len: 14; v_gene: TRBV15; j_gene: TRBJ1-2; abundance: -; d_gene: TRBD1; CDR3aa: CATRRGTGHYGYTF; CDR3nt: TGTGCCACCAGACGGGGGACAGGCCACTATGGCTACACCTTC
len: 13; v_gene: TRBV5-1; j_gene: TRBJ1-1; abundance: -; d_gene: TRBD1; CDR3aa: CASSLAQGAEAFF; CDR3nt: TGCGCCAGCAGCTTGGCACAGGGGGCAGAAGCTTTCTTT
len: 15; v_gene: TRBV9; j_gene: TRBJ2-2; abundance: -; d_gene: -; CDR3aa: CASSYGTGNTGELFF; CDR3nt: TGTGCCAGCAGCTACGGGACTGGAAACACCGGGGAGCTGTTTTTT
len: 14; v_gene: TRBV5-1; j_gene: TRBJ2-1; abundance: -; d_gene: TRBD1; CDR3aa: CASSLGQGGNEQFF; CDR3nt: TGCGCCAGCAGCTTGGGACAGGGTGGGAATGAGCAGTTCTTC
len: 12; v_gene: TRBV2; j_gene: TRBJ2-3; abundance: -; d_gene: -; CDR3aa: CASSGRTDTQYF; CDR3nt: TGTGCCAGCAGTGGTCGGACAGATACGCAGTATTTT
len: 15; v_gene: TRBV7-8; j_gene: TRBJ2-1; abundance: -; d_gene: -; CDR3aa: CASSLISDSYNEQFF; CDR3nt: TGTGCCAGCAGCTTAATCAGCGACAGCTACAATGAGCAGTTCTTC
len: 14; v_gene: TRBV7-3; j_gene: TRBJ2-3; abundance: -; d_gene: TRBD1; CDR3aa: CASSWTGNTDTQYF; CDR3nt: TGTGCCAGCAGCTGGACAGGGAACACAGATACGCAGTATTTT
len: 14; v_gene: TRBV6-2/TRBV6-3; j_gene: TRBJ2-2; abundance: -; d_gene: -; CDR3aa: CASSYPGFTGELFF; CDR3nt: TGTGCCAGCAGTTACCCAGGTTTCACCGGGGAGCTGTTTTTT
len: 15; v_gene: TRBV27; j_gene: TRBJ1-2; abundance: -; d_gene: TRBD1; CDR3aa: CASREAGTGNYGYTF; CDR3nt: TGTGCCAGCAGGGAAGCCGGGACAGGGAACTATGGCTACACCTTC
len: 14; v_gene: TRBV7-9; j_gene: TRBJ1-4; abundance: -; d_gene: -; CDR3aa: CASSWEGRNEKLFF; CDR3nt: TGTGCCAGCAGCTGGGAGGGGAGGAATGAAAAACTGTTTTTT
len: 16; v_gene: TRBV11-1; j_gene: TRBJ2-3; abundance: -; d_gene: -; CDR3aa: CASSLVQPEIGDTQYF; CDR3nt: TGTGCCAGCAGCTTAGTCCAGCCGGAGATTGGAGATACGCAGTATTTT